This TCR beta chain derives from a study of T cell responses to AZD1222 COVID-19 vaccine. This clone showed up just a few times. Antigen: not known. Study-level points and caveats: Donors were chiefly white British, with a greater number of females, and clonal diversity was perhaps underestimated.

The method was immunoSEQ multiplex PCR; TCRdb's version includes in-frame clones alone and lacks a portion of them. Of roughly 120,000 clones in the sample, over 75% were seen once. Germline loops: CDR1 SGHTA, CDR2 FQGNSA. The V end lost 5 bases, the J end lost 5 bases, and 21 bases lay between the germline ends. CDR3 length: 16 amino acids. This TCR was sampled from an adult in good health. This sample comprised peripheral blood, obtained on day 0 of AZD1222 vaccination. This rearrangement joins TRBV7-2 to TRBJ1-2; D perhaps matches TRBD1 (5 bases). In DNA, the CDR3 is TGTGCCAGCAGCAGGGGACCGGCAGAGGCTTTGTATGGCTACACCTTC. It specifies CASSRGPAEALYGYTF.